The present TCR beta chain was sequenced within a study of T cells in Graves' hyperthyroidism and ophthalmopathy. General observations from the study: A model of 13 V-J features distinguished ophthalmopathy from stable hyperthyroidism.

The V and J ends lost 1 base and 6 bases respectively, with 6 bases between them. Germline V gene data show CDR1 as KGHDR and CDR2 as SFDVKD. CDR3 size: 12 residues. The sample holds many counts of this clonotype. Its antigen is undetermined. RNA transcripts yielded amplified TCR beta CDR3 regions. TCR CDR3 regions were first amplified by RT-PCR with HTBI primers. One entry per CDR3 protein results from TCRdb running MiXCR on the multiplex PCR reads. The sample shows about 420,000 distinct CDR3 sequences, approximately 15% of them seen only once. The sample taken for sequencing was blood. The gene calls are TRBV24-1 and TRBJ2-7; D gene ambiguous. The origin of this receptor is a woman between 18 and 30 years old with Graves' hyperthyroidism. The CDR3 sequence: CATSDLISEQYF. CDR3 coding DNA: TGTGCCACCAGTGATTTAATCAGCGAGCAGTACTTC.